What follows is one T cell receptor (beta chain) and its context. What it recognizes is unknown. As to treatment: roughly 19 received Ad26.COV2.S at low or high dose, single or two shots; about 5 received placebo; per-sample allocation not given. At day 63 after the first vaccine or placebo injection, samples were drawn. This sample stems from a study of Ad26.COV2.S vaccination and SARS-CoV-2 variants. Study-level findings and limits: Total T cell responses may have been underestimated by the TCR breadth and depth analyses.

Profiling relied on immunoSEQ multiplex PCR, and the TCRdb table lists in-frame clones only, not all of them. The table records 400,000 to 500,000 clones, approximately 88% of them present only once. The sequenced sample was peripheral blood, obtained in a trial of Ad26.COV2.S vaccine versus placebo. The receptor was derived from a person between 18 and 65 years old who received the Ad26.COV2.S COVID-19 vaccine or a placebo.

The CDR3 loop reads CASSQDTLMNTEAFF. The CDR3, as DNA: TGCGCCAGCAGCCAAGATACCCTTATGAACACTGAAGCTTTCTTT. The chain couples TRBV4-3 to TRBJ1-1; D is undetermined. The germline V and J ends were trimmed by 0 bases and 0 bases, with 8 bases remaining between them. The CDR3 contains 15 residues. Germline CDR1 reads LGHNA; CDR2 reads YSLEER.